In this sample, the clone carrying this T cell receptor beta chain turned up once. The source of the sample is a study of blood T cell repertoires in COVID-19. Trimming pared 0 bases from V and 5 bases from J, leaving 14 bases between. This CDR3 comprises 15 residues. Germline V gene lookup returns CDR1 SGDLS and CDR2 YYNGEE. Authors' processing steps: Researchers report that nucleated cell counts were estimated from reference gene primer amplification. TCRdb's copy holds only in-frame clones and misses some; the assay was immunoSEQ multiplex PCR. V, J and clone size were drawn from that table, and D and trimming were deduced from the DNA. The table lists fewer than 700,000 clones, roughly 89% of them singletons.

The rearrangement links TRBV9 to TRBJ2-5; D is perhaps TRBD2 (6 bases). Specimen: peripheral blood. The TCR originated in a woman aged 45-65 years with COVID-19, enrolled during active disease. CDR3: CASSVGQGGGETQYF. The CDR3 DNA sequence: TGTGCCAGCAGCGTAGGGCAGGGCGGAGGGGAGACCCAGTACTTC. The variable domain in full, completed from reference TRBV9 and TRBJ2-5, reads DSGVTQTPKHLITATGQRVTLRCSPRSGDLSVYWYQQSLDQGLQFLIQYYNGEERAKGNILERFSAQQFPDLHSELNLSSLELGDSALYFCASSVGQGGGETQYFGPGTRLLVL.